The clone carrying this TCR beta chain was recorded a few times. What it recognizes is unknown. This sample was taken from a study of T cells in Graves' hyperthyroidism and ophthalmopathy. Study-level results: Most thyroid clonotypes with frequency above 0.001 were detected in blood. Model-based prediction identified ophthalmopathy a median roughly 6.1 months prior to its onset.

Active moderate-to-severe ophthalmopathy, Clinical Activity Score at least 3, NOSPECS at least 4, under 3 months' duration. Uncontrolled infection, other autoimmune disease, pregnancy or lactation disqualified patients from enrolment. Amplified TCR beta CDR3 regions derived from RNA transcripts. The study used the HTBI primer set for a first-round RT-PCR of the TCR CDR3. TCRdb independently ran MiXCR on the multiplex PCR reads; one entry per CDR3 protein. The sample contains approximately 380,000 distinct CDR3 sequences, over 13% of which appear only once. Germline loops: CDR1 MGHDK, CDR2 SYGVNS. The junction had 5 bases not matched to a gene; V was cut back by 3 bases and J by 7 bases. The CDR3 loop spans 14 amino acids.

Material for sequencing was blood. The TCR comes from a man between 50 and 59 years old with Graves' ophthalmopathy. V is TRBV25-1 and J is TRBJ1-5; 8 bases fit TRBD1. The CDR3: CASSETGAWQPQHF. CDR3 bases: TGTGCCAGCAGTGAGACAGGGGCGTGGCAGCCCCAGCATTTT.